The 21 T cell receptor beta chains listed next were all sequenced from one sample in a study of blood T cell repertoires in COVID-19. Data came from immunoSEQ multiplex PCR; TCRdb stores just in-frame clones and leaves some out. The table includes over 200,000 clones, about nine tenths detected once. Sequenced: peripheral blood. The receptors were gathered from a middle-aged man with acute or convalescent COVID-19.

V gene TRBV5-1 combines with J gene TRBJ2-2, with 10 bases matching TRBD1. The CDR3 runs 19 residues. V was clipped by 1 base and J by 0 bases; unmatched bases: 9. Germline CDR1 and CDR2: SGHRS and YFSETQ. CDR3 sequence reads: CASSLSWTGGKANTGELFF. As DNA, the CDR3 is TGCGCCAGCAGCTTGTCGTGGACAGGGGGTAAGGCGAACACCGGGGAGCTGTTTTTT.

The chain recombines TRBV6-5 with TRBJ2-5; 8 positions agree with TRBD2. J lost 1 base, V lost 8 bases, and 6 bases had no gene match. Looked up from germline, CDR1 is MNHEY and CDR2 is SVGAGI. The length of the CDR3 is 14 residues. CDR3 in DNA: TGTGCCAGCCGTAAGCGGGAGATCCAAGAGACCCAGTACTTC. Residues: CASRKREIQETQYF.

The V gene is TRBV9, the J gene TRBJ1-4; 7 nucleotides match TRBD1. The CDR3 has 20 amino acids. Germline V gene data show CDR1 as SGDLS and CDR2 as YYNGEE. V dropped 0 bases and J dropped 2; count of bases not matched to a gene: 16. The CDR3 sequence is CASSVGSLTGEKATNEKLFF. In nucleotides, the CDR3 is TGTGCCAGCAGCGTAGGGTCTCTTACAGGGGAGAAGGCTACTAATGAAAAACTGTTTTTT.

V usage is TRBV5-6 and J usage is TRBJ2-2; the match to TRBD1 covers 9 bases. This CDR3 contains 16 residues. V lost 4 bases to trimming and J lost 3 bases; unmatched junction nucleotides: 7. CDR1 is SGHDT and CDR2 is YYEEEE in the germline V gene. The DNA of the CDR3 is TGTGCCAGCAGCCCCGTGGACAGGGGAGACACCGGGGAGCTGTTTTTT. Its translation: CASSPVDRGDTGELFF.

The CDR3, as DNA: TGTGCCAGCAGCTTAGTCGGAGGAGATCTGGGTGAGCAGTTCTTC. Translating it yields CASSLVGGDLGEQFF. The rearrangement links TRBV7-9 to TRBJ2-1; D possibly corresponds to TRBD2 (5 bases). This CDR3 is 15 amino acids long. Trimming removed 1 base at V and 9 bases at J, with 16 bases between. Germline CDR1 and CDR2: SEHNR and FQNEAQ (reference sequence).

The chain combines TRBV6-5 with TRBJ2-7; 9 positions agree with TRBD1. This CDR3 comprises 14 residues. Trimming cost V 7 bases and J 3 bases; bases outside gene matches: 7. The germline CDR1 and CDR2 sequences are MNHEY and SVGAGI. Written as DNA, the CDR3 is TGTGCCAGCACAGTCCCGGGACAGGGCTACGAGCAGTACTTC. Amino acids: CASTVPGQGYEQYF.

The V call is TRBV18, the J call TRBJ2-5; D is undetermined. This CDR3 spans 11 amino acids. Trimming shortened V by 8 bases and J by 2 bases, and 6 bases separated the two germline ends. Germline V gives CDR1 KGHSH, CDR2 LQKENI. CDR3 sequence (DNA): TGTGCCAGCACAAAGCAAGAGACCCAGTACTTC. Translating it yields CASTKQETQYF.

The V and J genes are TRBV29-1 and TRBJ2-1; 12 nucleotides line up with TRBD2. The germline CDR1 and CDR2 sequences are SQVTM and ANQGSEA. The CDR3 consists of 15 residues. V lost 6 bases, J lost 0 bases, and 3 bases stayed unmatched. This CDR3 reads CSVGLAGSSYNEQFF. The CDR3 DNA reads as TGCAGCGTCGGACTAGCGGGAAGCTCCTACAATGAGCAGTTCTTC.

The V gene is TRBV4-1, the J gene TRBJ1-1; D perhaps matches TRBD1 (6 bases). CDR3 length: 13 residues. CDR1 and CDR2 (germline): MGHRA, YSYEKL. The V gene lost 4 bases and the J gene lost 0 bases, with 6 bases spanning the gap. CDR3 in amino acids: CASSRTVNTEAFF. Written as DNA, the CDR3 is TGCGCCAGCAGCCGGACAGTGAACACTGAAGCTTTCTTT.

The chain employs TRBV5-1 and TRBJ2-5; 9 bases align to TRBD2. Germline assignment: CDR1 SGHRS and CDR2 YFSETQ. V lost 0 bases, J lost 2 bases, and 2 bases stayed unmatched. The CDR3 is 15 residues long. The CDR3 DNA reads as TGCGCCAGCAGCTTGGGACTAGCGGAACAAGAGACCCAGTACTTC. Translated: CASSLGLAEQETQYF.

The V and J genes are TRBV19 and TRBJ2-1; TRBD1 is a possible D gene (5 bases). Germline assignment: CDR1 LNHDA and CDR2 SQIVND (reference sequence). V was cut by 4 bases and J by 1 base, with 5 bases left in between. The CDR3 extends over 13 amino acids. The CDR3 coding sequence is TGTGCCAGTAGTAGACAGTCCTACAATGAGCAGTTCTTC. It specifies CASSRQSYNEQFF. Based on the CDR3 plus reference TRBV19 and TRBJ2-1, the full variable domain is DGGITQSPKYLFRKEGQNVTLSCEQNLNHDAMYWYRQDPGQGLRLIYYSQIVNDFQKGDIAEGYSVSREKKESFPLTVTSAQKNPTAFYLCASSRQSYNEQFFGPGTRLTVL.

This clone was seen a few times. The gene calls are TRBV23-1 and TRBJ1-2; TRBD1 aligns across 7 bases. TRBV23-1 is assigned to the ORF class and has an uncertain function. This CDR3 comprises 15 residues. The V gene end was trimmed by 6 bases and the J gene end by 7 bases; junction bases not matched to a gene: 14. The CDR3 loop is CASSRGHRGRGGYTF. As DNA, the CDR3 is TGCGCCAGCAGCCGGGGGCACAGGGGAAGGGGTGGCTACACCTTC.

This chain uses TRBV3-1 (or the pseudogene TRBV3-2) with TRBJ2-6; D is perhaps TRBD1 (6 bases). Per the germline V gene, CDR1 is LGHDT and CDR2 is YNNKEL (reference sequence). The length of the CDR3 is 18 residues. Trimming took 7 bases from V and 3 from J, leaving 22 bases between them. CDR3 sequence: CASNSIGQLMSGANVLTF. The DNA for the CDR3 is TGTGCCAGCAACTCCATTGGACAGCTAATGAGTGGGGCCAACGTCCTGACTTTC.

The chain is built from TRBV21-1 and TRBJ2-7; no check of the table's D call, TRBD1, against the DNA was made. TRBV21-1 is classified as a pseudogene. The CDR3 covers 18 residues. DNA of the CDR3: TGTGCCAGCAGCAATTTAAGGCAGGTGGGTAACGAACACTACGAGCAGTACTTC. It yields the protein CASSNLRQVGNEHYEQYF.

V and J are TRBV10-2 and TRBJ2-7, with TRBD1 as a possible D gene (5 bases). Germline-derived CDR1 and CDR2 are WSHSY and SAAADI. Trimming took 2 bases from V and 1 from J, leaving 6 bases between them. The CDR3 contains 13 residues. The CDR3 DNA follows: TGCGCCAGCAGTGAGGGGGCATCCTACGAGCAGTACTTC. Residues: CASSEGASYEQYF.

Points on this clone: Within the sample, other DNA sequences also encode this same CDR3. The chain has TRBV27 and TRBJ2-1; the match to TRBD1 covers 8 bases. Trimming removed 8 bases from V and 4 bases from J; junction bases left unmatched: 7. This CDR3 region has 14 residues. Germline V gives CDR1 MNHEY, CDR2 SMNVEV (reference sequence). The DNA of the CDR3 is TGTGCCAGCTCAGACAGGGGCCCTTACAATGAGCAGTTCTTC. Protein product: CASSDRGPYNEQFF.

The V gene is TRBV6-5, the J gene TRBJ1-6; D remains ambiguous. The CDR3 sequence is 14 residues long. Germline assignment: CDR1 MNHEY and CDR2 SVGAGI. V lost 6 bases and J lost 8, with 14 bases in between. The CDR3 spells CASSRGPSYSPLHF. CDR3 DNA: TGTGCCAGCAGCCGTGGCCCTTCCTATTCACCCCTCCACTTT.

The chain couples TRBV5-1 to TRBJ2-2; 9 nucleotides agree with TRBD1. There are 16 residues in the CDR3. The germline gives CDR1 SGHRS, CDR2 YFSETQ. With V trimmed by 4 bases and J by 0 bases, 4 bases remained unmatched. The CDR3 DNA reads TGCGCCAGCAGCCCGGACAGGGGCACGAACACCGGGGAGCTGTTTTTT. Its translation is CASSPDRGTNTGELFF.

The chain links TRBV30 to TRBJ1-1; D gene unclear. The V and J ends lost 0 bases and 4 bases respectively, with 6 bases between them. CDR3 length: 12 residues. In germline, CDR1 is GTSNPN, CDR2 SVGIG (reference sequence). The CDR3 protein is CAWSVLATEAFF. CDR3 DNA: TGTGCCTGGAGTGTTTTGGCCACTGAAGCTTTCTTT.

This clone has more than one count but fewer than ten. The rearrangement links TRBV13 to TRBJ2-7; 11 bases match TRBD2. Germline V gives CDR1 PRHDT, CDR2 FYEKMQ (reference sequence). The CDR3 is 17 amino acids. J was trimmed by 0 bases and V by 4 bases; bases with no gene match: 8. CDR3 nucleotide sequence: TGTGCCAGCAGCTCAATCTCGGGACTAGCGGACTCCTACGAGCAGTACTTC. This encodes CASSSISGLADSYEQYF.

The chain links TRBV6-6 to TRBJ1-1, with 8 bases aligning to TRBD1. The ends lost 2 bases at V and 6 bases at J; junction bases unmatched: 11. This CDR3 spans 16 amino acids. Germline lookup yields CDR1 MNHNY and CDR2 SVGAGI (reference sequence). CDR3 loop: CASSYATGVDGPEAFF. CDR3 nucleotide sequence: TGTGCCAGCAGTTACGCGACAGGGGTAGATGGGCCTGAAGCTTTCTTT.